Listed below are T cell receptor beta chains from one sample, sequenced in a study of T-cell reconstitution after alpha-beta-depleted transplantation in children. TCRdb called the PCR reads again in MiXCR, with one record for every CDR3 protein. The sample records about 200,000 distinct CDR3 sequences, roughly 7% being singletons. The starting material was PBMCs, obtained before TCRalphabeta/CD19-depleted stem cell transplant. These receptors all come from a boy under 10 years old with acute lymphoblastic leukemia, due to receive a stem cell transplant. Both conserved end residues are part of each CDR3. Fields, in order: clone size, V gene, J gene, D gene, CDR3 protein, CDR3 DNA. A D gene is named only where the DNA matches it firmly. Rows give clone size only sometimes, using once, few, many, or a class for an expanded clone.

clone_size: many; v_call: TRBV28; j_call: TRBJ2-3; d_call: TRBD1; cdr3_aa: CASNDRGLEDTQYF; cdr3_nt: TGTGCCAGCAACGACAGGGGGTTGGAAGATACGCAGTATTTT
clone_size: many; v_call: TRBV7-9; j_call: TRBJ1-4; d_call: .; cdr3_aa: CASSPPEEEDEKLFF; cdr3_nt: TGTGCCAGCAGCCCACCGGAGGAGGAGGATGAAAAACTGTTTTTT
clone_size: few; v_call: TRBV2; j_call: TRBJ2-2; d_call: TRBD2; cdr3_aa: CASSGDYFTGELFF; cdr3_nt: TGTGCCAGCAGTGGGGACTACTTCACCGGGGAGCTGTTTTTT
clone_size: few; v_call: TRBV7-8; j_call: TRBJ2-3; d_call: TRBD2; cdr3_aa: CASSLASGSHDTQYF; cdr3_nt: TGTGCCAGCAGCTTAGCTAGCGGGAGTCACGATACGCAGTATTTT
clone_size: many; v_call: TRBV12-3/TRBV12-4; j_call: TRBJ2-7; d_call: .; cdr3_aa: CASSPYGWGSREQYF; cdr3_nt: TGTGCCAGCAGTCCCTACGGATGGGGGTCGCGCGAGCAGTACTTC
clone_size: many; v_call: TRBV10-3; j_call: TRBJ1-4; d_call: .; cdr3_aa: CAISSDDNEKLFF; cdr3_nt: TGTGCCATCAGTTCGGACGATAATGAAAAACTGTTTTTT
clone_size: few; v_call: TRBV3-1; j_call: TRBJ2-1; d_call: .; cdr3_aa: CASSQADTYNEQFF; cdr3_nt: TGTGCCAGCAGCCAAGCGGACACCTACAATGAGCAGTTCTTC
clone_size: few; v_call: TRBV5-6; j_call: TRBJ2-7; d_call: .; cdr3_aa: CASSLANLYEQYF; cdr3_nt: TGTGCCAGCAGCTTGGCGAATCTCTACGAGCAGTACTTC
clone_size: many; v_call: TRBV12-3/TRBV12-4; j_call: TRBJ2-6; d_call: TRBD2; cdr3_aa: CASSPPRRLAGNSGANVLTF; cdr3_nt: TGTGCCAGCAGTCCCCCCCGTCGGCTAGCGGGTAACTCTGGGGCCAACGTCCTGACTTTC
clone_size: many; v_call: TRBV28; j_call: TRBJ1-1; d_call: TRBD1; cdr3_aa: CASSLLSGQGWTEAFF; cdr3_nt: TGTGCCAGCAGTTTATTGTCGGGACAGGGTTGGACTGAAGCTTTCTTT
clone_size: many; v_call: TRBV4-3; j_call: TRBJ1-2; d_call: .; cdr3_aa: CASSQDMPPNYGYTF; cdr3_nt: TGCGCCAGCAGCCAAGATATGCCCCCTAACTATGGCTACACCTTC
clone_size: many; v_call: TRBV6-2/TRBV6-3; j_call: TRBJ2-2; d_call: .; cdr3_aa: CASSSTGELFF; cdr3_nt: TGCGCCAGCAGTTCCACCGGGGAGCTGTTTTTT
clone_size: many; v_call: TRBV7-2; j_call: TRBJ1-4; d_call: .; cdr3_aa: CASSLVRDPGEKLFF; cdr3_nt: TGTGCCAGCAGCTTAGTTCGTGACCCAGGTGAAAAACTGTTTTTT
clone_size: few; v_call: TRBV7-9; j_call: TRBJ1-1; d_call: TRBD1; cdr3_aa: CASSFDRGFTEAFF; cdr3_nt: TGTGCCAGCAGCTTCGACAGGGGGTTCACTGAAGCTTTCTTT
clone_size: few; v_call: TRBV4-2; j_call: TRBJ1-1; d_call: .; cdr3_aa: CASSQDGGLNTEAFF; cdr3_nt: TGTGCCAGCAGCCAAGATGGAGGTTTGAACACTGAAGCTTTCTTT
clone_size: many; v_call: TRBV20-1; j_call: TRBJ2-5; d_call: .; cdr3_aa: CSARAPADLRSQETQYF; cdr3_nt: TGCAGTGCTAGAGCCCCGGCTGACTTAAGGTCCCAAGAGACCCAGTACTTC
clone_size: many; v_call: TRBV6-5; j_call: TRBJ2-1; d_call: TRBD2; cdr3_aa: CASSSPGTSGRGNEQFF; cdr3_nt: TGTGCCAGCAGTTCCCCCGGGACTAGCGGGAGGGGCAATGAGCAGTTCTTC
clone_size: many; v_call: TRBV20-1; j_call: TRBJ2-1; d_call: .; cdr3_aa: CSARKTNEQFF; cdr3_nt: TGCAGTGCTAGGAAGACCAATGAGCAGTTCTTC
clone_size: many; v_call: TRBV27; j_call: TRBJ2-1; d_call: .; cdr3_aa: CASSGFRGYNEQFF; cdr3_nt: TGTGCCAGCAGTGGGTTTAGGGGGTACAATGAGCAGTTCTTC
clone_size: many; v_call: TRBV28; j_call: TRBJ2-3; d_call: TRBD2; cdr3_aa: CASSYILADLTDTQYF; cdr3_nt: TGTGCCAGCAGCTATATCCTAGCGGACCTCACAGATACGCAGTATTTT
clone_size: .; v_call: TRBV6-2/TRBV6-3; j_call: TRBJ1-5; d_call: .; cdr3_aa: CASSYFGVGQPQHF; cdr3_nt: TGTGCCAGCAGTTACTTCGGGGTGGGTCAGCCCCAGCATTTT
clone_size: many; v_call: TRBV29-1; j_call: TRBJ1-1; d_call: .; cdr3_aa: CSVGETVNTEAFF; cdr3_nt: TGCAGCGTTGGTGAGACAGTGAACACTGAAGCTTTCTTT
clone_size: few; v_call: TRBV6-2/TRBV6-3; j_call: TRBJ2-5; d_call: .; cdr3_aa: CASSFPGMETQYF; cdr3_nt: TGTGCCAGCAGTTTTCCTGGTATGGAGACCCAGTACTTC